The 2 T cell receptor beta chains listed next were all sequenced from one sample in a study of OX40 agonist ivuxolimab in advanced cancers. Assay: immunoSEQ multiplex PCR; the TCRdb copy retains only in-frame clones and omits some. Among over 80,000 clones, around 90% were seen once, and the ten largest hold around 1.1%. The sequenced sample was CD4+ or CD8+ T cells sorted from blood, obtained in a trial of the OX40 agonist ivuxolimab. The origin of the receptors is an adult with an advanced solid tumor such as melanoma, head and neck, liver or kidney cancer.

A single count supports this clone. The rearrangement links TRBV27 to TRBJ2-3, with unresolved D. Germline V gene data show CDR1 as MNHEY and CDR2 as SMNVEV (reference sequence). CDR3 length: 15 residues. Trimming shortened V by 2 bases and J by 4 bases, and 13 bases separated the two germline ends. CDR3 sequence reads: CASSLVGSVPDTQYF. As DNA, the CDR3 is TGTGCCAGCAGTTTAGTGGGCTCAGTCCCAGATACGCAGTATTTT.

The J gene is TRBJ2-5, the V gene TRBV27, with TRBD2 matching 8 bases. J gave up 2 bases and V 3 bases, and 2 bases lay outside the gene matches. This CDR3 contains 14 residues. Germline lookup yields CDR1 MNHEY and CDR2 SMNVEV (reference sequence). CDR3 nucleotide sequence: TGTGCCAGCAGTTTCAGCGGGGGTCAAGAGACCCAGTACTTC. It translates to CASSFSGGQETQYF.